This is a list of T cell receptor beta chains from one sample in a study of naive CD8 T cells in extremely preterm neonates. TCRdb keeps only in-frame clones here, not all; method: immunoSEQ multiplex PCR. The data contain several thousand clones, roughly nine tenths of them singletons. Material: naive CD8+ T cells from cord blood. The receptors derive from a newborn in good health. CDR3s include the opening cysteine and the closing phenylalanine or tryptophan. Each record gives: D gene, V gene, J gene, clone size, CDR3 protein, CDR3 DNA. The D gene is left open where the match is weak. Clone sizes are given selectively: once, few, many, or a class where the clone is expanded.

D: .; V: TRBV27; J: TRBJ2-7; size: .; CDR3: CASSLGQTYEQYF; DNA: TGTGCCAGCAGTTTAGGACAAACCTACGAGCAGTACTTC
D: .; V: TRBV2; J: TRBJ1-1; size: once; CDR3: CANRHPRETEAFF; DNA: TGTGCCAACAGGCATCCCCGAGAGACTGAAGCTTTCTTT
D: TRBD2; V: TRBV5-3; J: TRBJ2-3; size: .; CDR3: CARSQGTSGSGRDTQYF; DNA: TGTGCCAGAAGCCAAGGGACTAGCGGGAGCGGGAGAGATACGCAGTATTTT
D: .; V: TRBV19; J: TRBJ1-1; size: .; CDR3: CASSMGGGTEAFF; DNA: TGTGCCAGTAGTATGGGGGGGGGAACTGAAGCTTTCTTT
D: TRBD2; V: TRBV9; J: TRBJ2-7; size: .; CDR3: CASSEGTSVTYEQYF; DNA: TGTGCCAGCAGCGAAGGGACTAGCGTAACCTACGAGCAGTACTTC
D: .; V: TRBV4-1; J: TRBJ1-3; size: once; CDR3: CASSQEGHSGNTIYF; DNA: TGCGCCAGCAGCCAAGAGGGACACTCTGGAAACACCATATATTTT
D: TRBD2; V: TRBV6-4; J: TRBJ2-2; size: .; CDR3: CASSDSKREGPGELFF; DNA: TGTGCCAGCAGTGACTCGAAGCGGGAGGGGCCCGGGGAGCTGTTTTTT
D: .; V: TRBV12-5; J: TRBJ2-1; size: .; CDR3: CASGGGSYNEQFF; DNA: TGTGCTAGTGGGGGGGGCTCCTACAATGAGCAGTTCTTC
D: TRBD1; V: TRBV27; J: TRBJ1-5; size: .; CDR3: CASSRQGANQPQHF; DNA: TGTGCCAGCAGTCGACAGGGGGCGAATCAGCCCCAGCATTTT
D: TRBD1; V: TRBV29-1; J: TRBJ1-1; size: .; CDR3: CSDRQGSTEAFF; DNA: TGCAGCGACAGACAGGGAAGCACTGAAGCTTTCTTT
D: .; V: TRBV6-1; J: TRBJ1-5; size: .; CDR3: CASSARVYSNQPQHF; DNA: TGTGCCAGCAGTGCCAGGGTTTATAGCAATCAGCCCCAGCATTTT
D: TRBD2; V: TRBV4-1; J: TRBJ2-1; size: .; CDR3: CASSPGGSIYNEQFF; DNA: TGCGCCAGCAGCCCCGGGGGGTCCATTTACAATGAGCAGTTCTTC
D: .; V: TRBV6-5; J: TRBJ1-1; size: .; CDR3: CASSYSPGLGTEAFF; DNA: TGTGCCAGCAGTTACTCCCCCGGGTTGGGCACTGAAGCTTTCTTT
D: TRBD1; V: TRBV27; J: TRBJ2-7; size: .; CDR3: CASSTGGYEQYF; DNA: TGTGCCAGCAGCACAGGGGGCTACGAGCAGTACTTC
D: .; V: TRBV19; J: TRBJ2-2; size: .; CDR3: CASSIGGAGELFF; DNA: TGTGCCAGTAGTATAGGGGGGGCCGGGGAGCTGTTTTTT
D: .; V: TRBV13; J: TRBJ2-7; size: .; CDR3: CASSLSSYEQYF; DNA: TGTGCCAGCAGCTTGAGCTCCTACGAGCAGTACTTC
D: TRBD1; V: TRBV25-1; J: TRBJ2-7; size: .; CDR3: CASTHGQAYEQYF; DNA: TGTGCCAGCACCCACGGACAGGCCTACGAGCAGTACTTC
D: TRBD1; V: TRBV6-6; J: TRBJ1-6; size: .; CDR3: CASSAGTALYSPLHF; DNA: TGTGCCAGCAGCGCGGGGACAGCTCTTTATTCACCCCTCCACTTT
D: .; V: TRBV4-3; J: TRBJ2-7; size: .; CDR3: CASSQAQGLHEQYF; DNA: TGCGCCAGCAGCCAAGCACAGGGCCTCCACGAGCAGTACTTC
D: .; V: TRBV10-3; J: TRBJ1-1; size: .; CDR3: CAISDRAEAFF; DNA: TGTGCCATCAGTGACAGGGCTGAAGCTTTCTTT
D: .; V: TRBV21-1; J: TRBJ2-5; size: once; CDR3: CASSKETSGREKRETQYF; DNA: TGTGCCAGCAGCAAAGAGACTAGCGGGAGGGAAAAAAGGGAGACCCAGTACTTC
D: TRBD1; V: TRBV30; J: TRBJ2-4; size: .; CDR3: CAWGTGTGGKDIQYF; DNA: TGTGCCTGGGGAACCGGGACAGGGGGCAAGGACATTCAGTACTTC
D: .; V: TRBV28; J: TRBJ2-7; size: .; CDR3: CASSAREISYEQYF; DNA: TGTGCCAGCAGTGCCCGGGAGATATCCTACGAGCAGTACTTC
D: TRBD2; V: TRBV9; J: TRBJ2-3; size: .; CDR3: CASSGPLAGITDTQYF; DNA: TGTGCCAGCAGCGGCCCACTAGCGGGCATCACAGATACGCAGTATTTT
D: TRBD1; V: TRBV25-1; J: TRBJ2-5; size: .; CDR3: CASSAPRDRYQETQYF; DNA: TGTGCCAGCAGTGCCCCCCGGGACAGGTACCAAGAGACCCAGTACTTC
D: TRBD2; V: TRBV7-2; J: TRBJ2-5; size: once; CDR3: CASSLGLAGVPGLETQYF; DNA: TGTGCCAGCAGCTTAGGGCTAGCGGGGGTCCCCGGTCTGGAGACCCAGTACTTC
D: .; V: TRBV7-8; J: TRBJ1-1; size: .; CDR3: CASSLAGRNTEAFF; DNA: TGTGCCAGCAGCTTAGCGGGGAGGAATACTGAAGCTTTCTTT
D: .; V: TRBV7-2; J: TRBJ1-2; size: .; CDR3: CASSSTPGEGPTGYTF; DNA: TGTGCCAGCAGCTCGACTCCCGGGGAGGGCCCCACTGGCTACACCTTC
D: .; V: TRBV7-2; J: TRBJ2-6; size: .; CDR3: CASSLVEQGLSGANVLTF; DNA: TGTGCCAGCAGCTTAGTGGAACAGGGTCTCTCTGGGGCCAACGTCCTGACTTTC
D: .; V: TRBV27; J: TRBJ1-2; size: once; CDR3: CASSSDRTNGYTF; DNA: TGTGCCAGCAGTTCCGACAGGACGAATGGCTACACCTTC
D: TRBD1; V: TRBV10-3; J: TRBJ1-1; size: .; CDR3: CAISESGTGHPEAFF; DNA: TGTGCCATCAGTGAGTCAGGGACAGGGCATCCTGAAGCTTTCTTT
D: TRBD2; V: TRBV9; J: TRBJ2-3; size: .; CDR3: CASSVGLAGTDTQYF; DNA: TGTGCCAGCAGCGTAGGACTAGCGGGCACAGATACGCAGTATTTT
D: TRBD1; V: TRBV4-1; J: TRBJ1-2; size: .; CDR3: CASSTRQGNMRGYTF; DNA: TGCGCCAGCAGCACCCGACAGGGGAATATGCGGGGCTACACCTTC
D: TRBD1; V: TRBV18; J: TRBJ1-3; size: .; CDR3: CASSAGGYLSGNTIYF; DNA: TGTGCCAGCTCAGCAGGGGGCTACCTCTCTGGAAACACCATATATTTT
D: .; V: TRBV5-6; J: TRBJ1-1; size: .; CDR3: CASSGQKAEAFF; DNA: TGTGCCAGCAGCGGGCAGAAGGCTGAAGCTTTCTTT
D: .; V: TRBV25-1; J: TRBJ1-1; size: once; CDR3: CASSESGNTEAFF; DNA: TGTGCCAGCAGTGAATCAGGGAACACTGAAGCTTTCTTT
D: .; V: TRBV27; J: TRBJ2-5; size: .; CDR3: CASSPEQAQETQYF; DNA: TGTGCCAGCAGTCCAGAACAGGCCCAAGAGACCCAGTACTTC
D: .; V: TRBV12-5; J: TRBJ1-1; size: .; CDR3: CASGLVQNTEAFF; DNA: TGTGCTAGTGGTTTGGTACAGAACACTGAAGCTTTCTTT